The 9 T cell receptor beta chains reported below all come from one sample, sequenced in a study of shared clonotypes between healthy human individuals. The data were produced by immunoSEQ multiplex PCR, yet TCRdb's version contains in-frame clones alone and is incomplete. The sample includes 2 million to 2.5 million clones, just under 95% of them seen just once. Material: naive CD4+ T cells from PBMCs. Documented subset: CD45RA+ positively selected. These receptor sequences come from a man aged 18 to 30 in good health. Some clones in this sample may be carry-over from other donors' samples.

This rearrangement joins TRBV6-1 to TRBJ2-1, with 11 bases that match TRBD2. The CDR3 covers 14 residues. Germline V lookup: CDR1 MNHNS, CDR2 SASEGT. The V gene end was trimmed by 6 bases and the J gene end by 9 bases; junction bases not matched to a gene: 7. The CDR3, as DNA: TGTGCCAGCAGATTAGCGGGAGGGCCTGGTGAGCAGTTCTTC. Protein sequence: CASRLAGGPGEQFF.

The rearrangement joins TRBV7-2 to TRBJ2-1; D possibly corresponds to TRBD2 (6 bases). The CDR3 consists of 16 residues. In germline, CDR1 is SGHTA, CDR2 FQGNSA. Trimming cost V 5 bases and J 5 bases, with 19 bases left between them. The chain's CDR3 is CASSPLRDGLHNEQFF. The CDR3 DNA follows: TGTGCCAGCAGCCCACTGCGGGACGGCCTCCACAATGAGCAGTTCTTC.

V is TRBV7-3 and J is TRBJ1-1; D ambiguous. This CDR3 contains 16 residues. Trimming stripped 4 bases from V and 1 base from J, with 16 bases between. CDR1 is SGHTA and CDR2 is FQGTGA in the germline V gene. CDR3 nucleotide sequence: TGTGCCAGCAGCTCCGGACGAGCCCAAGGGAACACTGAAGCTTTCTTT. Translating gives CASSSGRAQGNTEAFF. The full variable domain, its missing parts supplied by reference TRBV7-3 and TRBJ1-1, is GAGVSQTPSNKVTEKGKYVELRCDPISGHTALYWYRQSLGQGPEFLIYFQGTGAADDSGLPNDRFFAVRPEGSVSTLKIQRTERGDSAVYLCASSSGRAQGNTEAFFGQGTRLTVV.

CDR3 amino acids: CASSYGPDGAQHF. Here the CDR3 DNA reads TGTGCCAGCAGTTACGGCCCTGACGGGGCCCAGCATTTT. V gene TRBV6-6 combines with J gene TRBJ1-5; D not certain. There are 13 residues in the CDR3. Germline-derived CDR1 and CDR2 are MNHNY and SVGAGI (reference sequence). Between the trimmed V and J ends, which lost 2 bases and 11 bases, there was a span of 13 bases.

The rearrangement joins TRBV5-5 to TRBJ2-1; D gene unclear. Germline V gene data show CDR1 as SGHKS and CDR2 as YYEKEE (reference sequence). V lost 0 bases to trimming and J lost 2 bases, with 6 bases between them. The CDR3 loop spans 14 amino acids. In DNA, the CDR3 is TGTGCCAGCAGCTTGGGGCAGGCCTACAATGAGCAGTTCTTC. It specifies CASSLGQAYNEQFF.

The chain links TRBV2 to TRBJ1-1; D possibly corresponds to TRBD1 (5 bases). Germline lookup yields CDR1 SNHLY and CDR2 FYNNEI. Trimming shortened V by 7 bases and J by 4 bases, and 13 bases separated the two germline ends. The CDR3 spans 13 residues. DNA of the CDR3: TGTGCCAGCACCACCTACGGGGGCACTGAAGCTTTCTTT. It yields the protein CASTTYGGTEAFF.

The rearrangement joins TRBV12-5 to TRBJ2-2, with a possible D match to TRBD1 (6 bases). Germline CDR1 is LGHNT and CDR2 is FRNRAP. The CDR3 runs to 16 residues. V was pared by 1 base and J by 1 base, with 10 bases between. CDR3 protein: CASGLEGTRNTGELFF. DNA for the CDR3: TGTGCTAGTGGTTTGGAAGGGACAAGGAACACCGGGGAGCTGTTTTTT.

This clone was counted a single time. The rearrangement joins TRBV30 to TRBJ2-7, with D possibly matching TRBD2 (6 bases). Germline V lookup: CDR1 GTSNPN, CDR2 SVGIG (reference sequence). CDR3 size: 13 residues. Trimming stripped 8 bases from V and 3 bases from J, with 17 bases between. CDR3 DNA: TGTGCCGGCACCGGGACTTTAATCTACGAGCAGTACTTC. This encodes CAGTGTLIYEQYF.

This clone was observed a single time. The genes are TRBV7-3 and TRBJ1-1; D is unresolved. Germline V gene data show CDR1 as SGHTA and CDR2 as FQGTGA. The CDR3 runs 14 residues. Trimming stripped 2 bases from V and 0 bases from J, with 7 bases between. CDR3 region: CASSLAPVNTEAFF. The CDR3 coding sequence is TGTGCCAGCAGCTTAGCACCAGTGAACACTGAAGCTTTCTTT.